The TCR beta chain described here comes from a study of OX40 agonist ivuxolimab in advanced cancers. Study at large: The treatment was a fully human IgG2 OX40 agonist, ivuxolimab.

Findings of the study overall: Doses of 0.1 to 3.0 mg/kg were accompanied by clonal expansion of CD4+ and CD8+ blood T cells by week 6.

Data came from immunoSEQ multiplex PCR; TCRdb stores just in-frame clones and leaves some out. The table lists some 71,000 clones, roughly 84% of them singletons, with roughly 0.8% in the top ten. About this clone itself: Its antigen is unidentified.

The ends lost 4 bases at V and 7 bases at J; junction bases unmatched: 9. Germline V gene lookup returns CDR1 SGHVS and CDR2 FQNEAQ. The CDR3 spans 16 residues. The sequenced sample was CD4+ or CD8+ T cells sorted from blood, obtained in a trial of the OX40 agonist ivuxolimab. The rearrangement links TRBV7-8 to TRBJ2-7, with 14 positions matching TRBD2. This sequence was found in an adult with an advanced solid tumor such as melanoma, head and neck, liver or kidney cancer. The CDR3 DNA reads TGTGCCAGCAGCTCCTCGGGACTAGCGGGAGTAGGGGAGCAGTACTTC. This gives the protein CASSSSGLAGVGEQYF. The full variable domain, rest sourced from reference TRBV7-8 and TRBJ2-7, is GAGVSQSPRYKVAKRGQDVALRCDPISGHVSLFWYQQALGQGPEFLTYFQNEAQLDKSGLPSDRFFAERPEGSVSTLKIQRTQQEDSAVYLCASSSSGLAGVGEQYFGPGTRLTVT.